This T cell receptor beta chain was sequenced for a study of T cells in Graves' hyperthyroidism and ophthalmopathy. TCR beta CDR3 sequences were amplified from RNA transcripts. Using the HTBI primer set, a first-round RT-PCR was run on the TCR CDR3. TCRdb re-called the multiplex PCR reads with MiXCR, one entry per CDR3 protein. The sample has about 180,000 distinct CDR3 sequences; approximately 15% are singletons. The table lists this clonotype with many counts. The CDR3 is made up of 15 amino acids. Trimming took 6 bases from V and 3 from J; bases not matched to a gene: 8. Per germline, CDR1 MNHNS and CDR2 SASEGT.

The sequence was obtained from a woman aged 45-60 years with Graves' hyperthyroidism. The rearrangement joins TRBV6-1 to TRBJ2-7; 10 nucleotides match TRBD1. The sequencing input was blood. The CDR3 loop reads CASRAVGTGDYEQYF. CDR3 DNA sequence: TGTGCCAGCAGGGCAGTCGGGACAGGGGACTACGAGCAGTACTTC.